This T cell receptor beta chain was profiled in a study of cytomegalovirus exposure and HLA in healthy donors. The V and J ends lost 1 base and 7 bases respectively, with 13 bases between them. Germline CDR1 KGHSH, CDR2 LQKENI. This CDR3 comprises 14 residues. This clone appeared once. Primers included in the PCR were 60 Vbeta and 13 Jbeta primers. TCRdb's copy holds only in-frame clones and misses some; the assay was immunoSEQ multiplex PCR. This table has over 130,000 clones, roughly three fifths appearing once. The clonotype originates from a woman in her sixties or seventies in good health and CMV-seronegative. The rearrangement links TRBV18 to TRBJ1-2, with a tentative D call TRBD1 (6 bases). Specimen: PBMCs. The CDR3 sequence: CASSPRQGSGGYTF. Written as DNA, the CDR3 is TGTGCCAGCTCACCACGGCAGGGGTCGGGTGGCTACACCTTC.